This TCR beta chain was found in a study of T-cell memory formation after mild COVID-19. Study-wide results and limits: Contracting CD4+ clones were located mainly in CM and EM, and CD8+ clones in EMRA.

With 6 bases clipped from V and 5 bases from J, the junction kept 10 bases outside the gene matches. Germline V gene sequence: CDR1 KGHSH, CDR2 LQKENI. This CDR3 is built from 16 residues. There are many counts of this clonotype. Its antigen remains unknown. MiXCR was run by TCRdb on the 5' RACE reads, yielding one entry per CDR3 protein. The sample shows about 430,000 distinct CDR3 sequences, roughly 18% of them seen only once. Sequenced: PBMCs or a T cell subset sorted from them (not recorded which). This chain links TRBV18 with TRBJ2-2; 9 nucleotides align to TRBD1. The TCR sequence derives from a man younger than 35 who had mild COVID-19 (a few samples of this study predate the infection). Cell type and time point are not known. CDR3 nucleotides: TGTGCCAGCTCCCCAGGACAGGGGTCCGCAACCGGGGAGCTGTTTTTT. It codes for CASSPGQGSATGELFF.